This TCR beta chain comes out of a study of cytomegalovirus exposure and HLA in healthy donors. The study's findings and limits: A later analysis appeared to link common viral pathogens to several of the most significant clusters.

Germline assignment: CDR1 LGHNA and CDR2 YNFKEQ. Trimming at V came to 3 bases and at J to 0 bases, leaving 3 bases not matched to a gene. The CDR3 contains 15 residues. Note on this clone: No antigen is known for it.

Use of 60 Vbeta and 13 Jbeta primers characterized the PCR. Here immunoSEQ multiplex PCR was the method, and the copy in TCRdb shows in-frame clones only, minus some. The data show about 160,000 clones, around 79% seen once. Sequenced material: PBMCs. This rearrangement joins TRBV4-2 to TRBJ2-7; 9 nucleotides align to TRBD1. This sequence was found in a human donor in good health. The CDR3 sequence is CASSQMTGGSYEQYF. The CDR3, as DNA: TGTGCCAGCAGCCAGATGACAGGGGGCTCCTACGAGCAGTACTTC.